The sequence of this T cell receptor beta chain was determined in a study of cytomegalovirus exposure and HLA in healthy donors. Notes on the study in general: Indistinguishable V segments, including TRBV6-2 and TRBV6-3, were excluded. Researchers reported that a few CMV-associated chains were confirmed in vitro as CMV antigen-specific.

A word on this clone: Its antigen is not identified.

13 Jbeta primers and 60 Vbeta primers were used for the PCR. The data were produced by immunoSEQ multiplex PCR, yet TCRdb's version contains in-frame clones alone and is incomplete. The sample table sets out approximately 140,000 clones. The CDR3 totals 14 residues. Trimming pared 2 bases from V and 3 bases from J, leaving 7 bases between. The germline gives CDR1 SNHLY, CDR2 FYNNEI. The rearrangement links TRBV2 to TRBJ2-2; D call uncertain. The sequence derives from a woman aged 40-49 years in good health and CMV-seronegative. Material: PBMCs. In DNA form, the CDR3 reads TGTGCCAGCAGTGAAAATCGGTACACCGGGGAGCTGTTTTTT. Protein product: CASSENRYTGELFF.